The source of this TCR beta chain is a study of early T cells in non-severe SARS-CoV-2 infection. Study background: Bulk RNA from unsorted whole blood was sequenced; chains were unpaired.

Per the germline V gene, CDR1 is MGHRA and CDR2 is YSYEKL. CDR3 size: 16 residues. The V gene lost 4 bases and the J gene lost 2 bases, with 16 bases spanning the gap. Individual cDNA molecules received unique molecular identifiers. One entry per CDR3 protein, called by TCRdb with MiXCR from the 5' RACE reads. In the table there are about 69,000 distinct CDR3 sequences, about 10% of which are singletons. This clonotype has more than one count but fewer than ten. V usage is TRBV4-1 and J usage is TRBJ2-3; D gene ambiguous. Sequenced material: whole blood. This receptor was taken from an adult who was a healthcare worker with PCR-confirmed SARS-CoV-2 infection or an uninfected control (not recorded which). CDR3: CASSRESSAVTDTQYF. Written as DNA, the CDR3 is TGCGCCAGCAGCCGCGAAAGTTCGGCAGTCACAGATACGCAGTATTTT.